This T cell receptor (beta chain) emerged from a study of cytomegalovirus exposure and HLA in healthy donors. Study-wide context: Earlier, 90 million to 140 million unique TCR beta sequences were recovered from about 200 million T cells by an analysis.

This clone was seen a single time. Its antigen is unknown. A multiplex PCR was run with 60 Vbeta primers and 13 Jbeta primers. Only in-frame clones appear in the TCRdb table, and some are missing; sequencing was by immunoSEQ multiplex PCR. The data contain 130,000 to 150,000 clones, around 79% of them singletons. Study outcomes and limitations: For most TCR sequences rarity was the rule, although some public TCRs occurred in many donors. Productive rates of about 90% or about 30% were seen for most TCR beta V segments in an earlier analysis. A later analysis reportedly identified an Asian-associated ancestry cluster as carrying fewer N-insertions than the roughly 600-donor mean.

The TCR originated in a man aged 40-55 years in good health and CMV-seropositive. The sequencing sample was made of PBMCs.

CDR3 in DNA: TGTGCCAGCAGTCTACCGCCGGGACAGGGCGCCTACGAGCAGTACTTC. This translates into CASSLPPGQGAYEQYF. J is TRBJ2-7 and V is TRBV27; 9 bases map to TRBD1. The germline V gene encodes CDR1 MNHEY and CDR2 SMNVEV (reference sequence). This CDR3 contains 16 residues. After removal of 5 bases from V and 2 bases from J, the junction contained 10 bases not matched to a gene.